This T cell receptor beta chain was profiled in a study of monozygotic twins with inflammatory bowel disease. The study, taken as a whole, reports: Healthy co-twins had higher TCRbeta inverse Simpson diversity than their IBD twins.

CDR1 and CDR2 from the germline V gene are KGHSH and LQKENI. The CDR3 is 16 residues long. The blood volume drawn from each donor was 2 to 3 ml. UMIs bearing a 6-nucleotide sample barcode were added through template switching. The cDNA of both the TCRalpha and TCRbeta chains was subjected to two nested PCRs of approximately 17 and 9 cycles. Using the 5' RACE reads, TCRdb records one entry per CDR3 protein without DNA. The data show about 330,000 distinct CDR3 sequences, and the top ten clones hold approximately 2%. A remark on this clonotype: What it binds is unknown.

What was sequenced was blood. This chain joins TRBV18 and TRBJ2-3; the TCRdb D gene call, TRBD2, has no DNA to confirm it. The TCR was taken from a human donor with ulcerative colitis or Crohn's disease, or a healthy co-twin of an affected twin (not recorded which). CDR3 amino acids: CASSGGIAPSTDTQYF.